This TCR beta chain was captured by sequencing in a study of esophageal squamous cell carcinoma under preoperative chemotherapy (dated by TCRdb to 2016 to 2019). For context, the study as a whole: The study profiled TCR repertoires of both peripheral blood T cells and tumor-infiltrating lymphocytes. Repertoires from samples collected before paclitaxel-nedaplatin therapy were compared with repertoires from samples collected after the therapy. In patients with esophageal squamous cell carcinoma, the study looked at what paclitaxel-nedaplatin chemotherapy did to T-cell receptor repertoires. Several patients with primary esophageal squamous cell carcinoma made up the cohort.

Paper-wide results and their limitations: Paclitaxel-nedaplatin therapy induced immediate and substantial clonotype frequency changes, with contraction more likely among abundant clones than amplification. Only 4 or 5 patients with esophageal squamous cell carcinoma were analyzed, making for a small cohort. A significant increase in TCR diversity was observed in peripheral T cells after chemotherapy, whereas no such increase was observed in tumor-infiltrating lymphocytes. Post-treatment tumor-infiltrating lymphocytes appeared to be derived in part from peripheral T cells migrating into the tumor, rather than solely from local clonal changes.

This specimen's time point label, interpreted: before preoperative PTX-NDP chemotherapy. Patients received paclitaxel-nedaplatin as preoperative chemotherapy before surgery. As to this clonotype: The antigen it binds to is not known. Base-call qualities are not available, and no considerably larger clone is one nucleotide away.

Here V drops 5 bases and J drops 3 bases, and the junction holds 1 base not matched to any gene. CDR1 SGHTA and CDR2 FQGNSA are derived from the germline V gene. The CDR3 spans 14 residues, from the cysteine through the phenylalanine. The DNA shown is the 42-base CDR3, in frame from base 1. Library creation used PCR. Sequenced using a HiSeq X Ten. TCR repertoires were characterized by high-throughput sequencing. TCRdb cleaned the public reads at Q25 with fastp, built clones with MiXCR and kept in-frame beta chains. Every CDR3 protein is listed once, alongside the most common genes and DNA of its rows. The sample table lists approximately 30,000 distinct CDR3 sequences, approximately 50% of them with a count of one. Approximately 12% of the sample rests with the top ten.

This TCR was sampled from a human donor with esophageal squamous cell carcinoma. The donor label of this sample is uncertain. The specimen was collected from a patient given preoperative chemotherapy. The V gene is TRBV7-2 and the J gene is TRBJ2-3; TRBD2 lines up with 11 middle nucleotides. The CDR3 protein is CASSRTSGTDTQYF. The DNA is as follows: TGTGCCAGCAGCCGGACTAGCGGGACAGATACGCAGTATTTT. With the portions outside the CDR3 filled from the reference TRBV7-2 and TRBJ2-3 genes, the complete variable region becomes GAGVSQSPSNKVTEKGKDVELRCDPISGHTALYWYRQSLGQGLEFLIYFQGNSAPDKSGLPSDRFSAERTGGSVSTLTIQRTQQEDSAVYLCASSRTSGTDTQYFGPGTRLTVL.